The TCR beta chain described here comes from a study of CD8+CD57+ T cells in acquired aplastic anemia. On the study more broadly: Sorted CD4+ and CD8+ cells yielded DNA averaging roughly 3.3 ug.

Genomic DNA provided the template from which TCR beta VDJ and CDR3 profiles were obtained. MiXCR, applied by TCRdb to the reads, yields one record per CDR3 protein. Of approximately 270,000 distinct CDR3 sequences listed, about 56% are singletons. The germline CDR1 and CDR2 sequences are SQVTM and ANQGSEA. The CDR3 is 15 residues long. With 7 bases clipped from V and 2 bases from J, the junction kept 9 bases outside the gene matches. Material: sorted CD4+, CD8+, or CD8+CD57+ T cells (not recorded which) from PBMCs. This TCR came from a human donor with severe aplastic anemia or a healthy control (not recorded which). The chain combines TRBV29-1 with TRBJ2-5; TRBD1 aligns across 11 bases. CDR3: CSAEPGQGGQETQYF. The CDR3 DNA reads as TGCAGCGCCGAACCGGGACAGGGGGGGCAAGAGACCCAGTACTTC.